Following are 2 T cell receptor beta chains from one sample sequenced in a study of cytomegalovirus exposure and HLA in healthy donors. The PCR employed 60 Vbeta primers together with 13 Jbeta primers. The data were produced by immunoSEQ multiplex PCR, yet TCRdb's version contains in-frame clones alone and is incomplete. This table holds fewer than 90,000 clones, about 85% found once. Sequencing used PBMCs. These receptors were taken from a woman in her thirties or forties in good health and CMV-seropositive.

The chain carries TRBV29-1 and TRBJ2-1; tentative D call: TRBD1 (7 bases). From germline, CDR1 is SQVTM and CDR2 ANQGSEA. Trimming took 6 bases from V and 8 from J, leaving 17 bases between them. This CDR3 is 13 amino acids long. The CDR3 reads CSVWQGGRYEQFF. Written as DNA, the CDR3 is TGCAGCGTATGGCAGGGGGGTCGGTATGAGCAGTTCTTC.

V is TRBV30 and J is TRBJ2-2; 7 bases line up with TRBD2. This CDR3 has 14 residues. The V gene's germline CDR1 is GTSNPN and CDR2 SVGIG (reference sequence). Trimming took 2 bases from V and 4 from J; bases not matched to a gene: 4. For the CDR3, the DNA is TGTGCCTGGAGTCGGCGGGGGAGCACCGGGGAGCTGTTTTTT. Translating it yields CAWSRRGSTGELFF.